The rows below give T cell receptor beta chains drawn from one sample of a study of cytomegalovirus exposure and HLA in healthy donors. The assay was immunoSEQ multiplex PCR, and TCRdb's table has in-frame clones only and misses some. The table lists fewer than 150,000 clones, approximately 77% of them singletons. The sample was PBMCs. The receptors were sampled from a man in his forties or fifties in good health and CMV-seropositive. The CDR3 runs from the conserved cysteine through the conserved F or W. A D gene is named only where the DNA matches it firmly. Size is stated for part of the rows, as once, few or many counts, or as a class when the clone is expanded.

cdr3_nt: TGTGCCAGCAGCCGTCGACTAGGGGAGACCGGGGAGCTGTTTTTT
cdr3_aa: CASSRRLGETGELFF
v_call: TRBV7-2
j_call: TRBJ2-2
clone_size: few
d_call: NA

cdr3_nt: TGTGCCAGCACCTCCTCCCAGGGAAGAGGGAACACTGAAGCTTTCTTT
cdr3_aa: CASTSSQGRGNTEAFF
v_call: TRBV27
j_call: TRBJ1-1
clone_size: NA
d_call: NA

cdr3_nt: TGCAGCGTTGAACCTCAACGGGGGGGGCAGTTCTTC
cdr3_aa: CSVEPQRGGQFF
v_call: TRBV29-1
j_call: TRBJ2-1
clone_size: NA
d_call: TRBD2

cdr3_nt: TGTGCCAGCAGACAGGGTCACTCTGGAAACACCATATATTTT
cdr3_aa: CASRQGHSGNTIYF
v_call: TRBV11-2
j_call: TRBJ1-3
clone_size: once
d_call: NA

cdr3_nt: TGTGCCAGCAGCTTAGACCCACCAGGGGGCACTTCACCCCTCCACTTT
cdr3_aa: CASSLDPPGGTSPLHF
v_call: TRBV7-2
j_call: TRBJ1-6
clone_size: NA
d_call: TRBD1

cdr3_nt: TGTGCCAGCACCCGGGACAGTCCTAACTATGGCTACACCTTC
cdr3_aa: CASTRDSPNYGYTF
v_call: TRBV6-5
j_call: TRBJ1-2
clone_size: NA
d_call: TRBD1

cdr3_nt: TGTGCCAGCAGCATAGGACTAGAATACAATGAGCAGTTCTTC
cdr3_aa: CASSIGLEYNEQFF
v_call: TRBV9
j_call: TRBJ2-1
clone_size: few
d_call: TRBD2

cdr3_nt: TGTGCCAGCAGCTTAAATAGGGGGCTGGCTAATGAAAAACTGTTTTTT
cdr3_aa: CASSLNRGLANEKLFF
v_call: TRBV7-3
j_call: TRBJ1-4
clone_size: NA
d_call: TRBD1

cdr3_nt: TGTGCCAGCAGCCCCGACGGGTCTAACTATGGCTACACCTTC
cdr3_aa: CASSPDGSNYGYTF
v_call: TRBV11-2
j_call: TRBJ1-2
clone_size: once
d_call: NA

cdr3_nt: TGTGCCAGCAGCCTAAACTACGGGGTCACTGAAGCTTTCTTT
cdr3_aa: CASSLNYGVTEAFF
v_call: TRBV7-2
j_call: TRBJ1-1
clone_size: NA
d_call: NA

cdr3_nt: TGTGCCAGCAGTTCCCCCGCCGGAGGGATAGACACCATATATTTT
cdr3_aa: CASSSPAGGIDTIYF
v_call: TRBV28
j_call: TRBJ1-3
clone_size: NA
d_call: NA

cdr3_nt: TGTGCCAGCAGCTTGGACAGGGCAGAGACCCAGTACTTC
cdr3_aa: CASSLDRAETQYF
v_call: TRBV5-8
j_call: TRBJ2-5
clone_size: NA
d_call: NA

cdr3_nt: TGTGCCAGCAGCGTAGCCTGGGGGGAACAAGAGACCCAGTACTTC
cdr3_aa: CASSVAWGEQETQYF
v_call: TRBV9
j_call: TRBJ2-5
clone_size: few
d_call: NA

cdr3_nt: TGTGCCAGCAGCCCAATCGGGGCCGGGACAGGGGCCGAAGCTTTCTTT
cdr3_aa: CASSPIGAGTGAEAFF
v_call: TRBV11-2
j_call: TRBJ1-1
clone_size: NA
d_call: TRBD1

cdr3_nt: TGTGCCAGCAGCCCGAGGACTAGCGGGAGGGCTGGGGCCAACGTCCTGACTTTC
cdr3_aa: CASSPRTSGRAGANVLTF
v_call: TRBV7-2
j_call: TRBJ2-6
clone_size: NA
d_call: TRBD2

cdr3_nt: TGTGCCAGCAGTTTATTGACAGGGGGCGGCTATGGCTACACCTTC
cdr3_aa: CASSLLTGGGYGYTF
v_call: TRBV27
j_call: TRBJ1-2
clone_size: NA
d_call: TRBD1

cdr3_nt: TGCGCCAGCAAGGAACAGACCTACAATGAGCAGTTCTTC
cdr3_aa: CASKEQTYNEQFF
v_call: TRBV5-1
j_call: TRBJ2-1
clone_size: once
d_call: NA

cdr3_nt: TGTGCCAGCAGTTTATCCTCGGGCTACGAGCAGTACTTC
cdr3_aa: CASSLSSGYEQYF
v_call: TRBV27
j_call: TRBJ2-7
clone_size: few
d_call: NA

cdr3_nt: TGTGCCAGCTCAGCTCGACAGGGGGGCTACACTGAAGCTTTCTTT
cdr3_aa: CASSARQGGYTEAFF
v_call: TRBV18
j_call: TRBJ1-1
clone_size: NA
d_call: TRBD1

cdr3_nt: TGTGCCAGCAGCTTAGCGGGAGACACTGAAGCTTTCTTT
cdr3_aa: CASSLAGDTEAFF
v_call: TRBV7-9
j_call: TRBJ1-1
clone_size: NA
d_call: NA

cdr3_nt: TGTGCAAGTCGCTTAGCTATTAGAGCGTCCCAGTACTTC
cdr3_aa: CASRLAIRASQYF
v_call: TRBV12-2
j_call: TRBJ2-5
clone_size: NA
d_call: NA

cdr3_nt: TGTGCCAGCAGCTTAGAGGGGGCTCAAGAGACCCAGTACTTC
cdr3_aa: CASSLEGAQETQYF
v_call: TRBV7-9
j_call: TRBJ2-5
clone_size: NA
d_call: TRBD1

cdr3_nt: TGTGCCAGCAGCGCCACTAGCGGGAGCTACAATGAGCAGTTCTTC
cdr3_aa: CASSATSGSYNEQFF
v_call: TRBV5-4
j_call: TRBJ2-1
clone_size: once
d_call: TRBD2

cdr3_nt: TGTGCCAGCAGTGAGGGGACAGGGGAGTTCTATGGCTACACCTTC
cdr3_aa: CASSEGTGEFYGYTF
v_call: TRBV2
j_call: TRBJ1-2
clone_size: NA
d_call: TRBD1

cdr3_nt: TGCGCCAGCAGCCAAGATTCAGGGGGACAGCCCCAGCATTTT
cdr3_aa: CASSQDSGGQPQHF
v_call: TRBV4-3
j_call: TRBJ1-5
clone_size: NA
d_call: TRBD1

cdr3_nt: TGTGCCAGCAGCTCAGACAGGGAGCCCTACAATGAGCAGTTCTTC
cdr3_aa: CASSSDREPYNEQFF
v_call: TRBV7-2
j_call: TRBJ2-1
clone_size: once
d_call: TRBD1

cdr3_nt: TGTGCCAGCAGCGTTAAGGGGGCGCAGGAGACCCAGTACTTC
cdr3_aa: CASSVKGAQETQYF
v_call: TRBV9
j_call: TRBJ2-5
clone_size: NA
d_call: TRBD1

cdr3_nt: TGTGCCAGCAGCGGTTACCCCAGGTCTGGAAACACCATATATTTT
cdr3_aa: CASSGYPRSGNTIYF
v_call: TRBV9
j_call: TRBJ1-3
clone_size: NA
d_call: NA

cdr3_nt: TGTGCCAGTAGTGAGACTAGCGACTACAATGAGCAGTTCTTC
cdr3_aa: CASSETSDYNEQFF
v_call: TRBV19
j_call: TRBJ2-1
clone_size: few
d_call: TRBD2

cdr3_nt: TGTGCCAGCAGCTCGGGACTAGCGGTAGCCAAAAACATTCAGTACTTC
cdr3_aa: CASSSGLAVAKNIQYF
v_call: TRBV5-4
j_call: TRBJ2-4
clone_size: NA
d_call: TRBD2

cdr3_nt: TGTGCCAGCAGTGAACGGGGACAGGCTAATGAAAAACTGTTTTTT
cdr3_aa: CASSERGQANEKLFF
v_call: TRBV6-1
j_call: TRBJ1-4
clone_size: NA
d_call: TRBD1

cdr3_nt: TGTGCCAGCAGCTTAGGGAGTAGCGGGAGCTCCTACGAGCAGTACTTC
cdr3_aa: CASSLGSSGSSYEQYF
v_call: TRBV7-9
j_call: TRBJ2-7
clone_size: once
d_call: TRBD2

cdr3_nt: TGTGCCACCAGCAGAGAGGGACAGGGGGCGAAGGGCTACACCTTC
cdr3_aa: CATSREGQGAKGYTF
v_call: TRBV15
j_call: TRBJ1-2
clone_size: NA
d_call: TRBD1

cdr3_nt: TGTGCCAGCAGCCAAGAGTCAGAGGATGAGCAGTTCTTC
cdr3_aa: CASSQESEDEQFF
v_call: TRBV4-2
j_call: TRBJ2-1
clone_size: NA
d_call: NA

cdr3_nt: TGTGCCAGCAGCTTATTACAGGGCGCTCGAGGCTACACCTTC
cdr3_aa: CASSLLQGARGYTF
v_call: TRBV7-6
j_call: TRBJ1-2
clone_size: NA
d_call: NA

cdr3_nt: TGTGCCAGCAGTGATCCACAGGCGGCGGGGAATTCACCCCTCCACTTT
cdr3_aa: CASSDPQAAGNSPLHF
v_call: TRBV28
j_call: TRBJ1-6
clone_size: NA
d_call: NA

cdr3_nt: TGTGCCAGCAGTGACGGGGCTAGCGGGATTCCCAATGAGCAGTTCTTC
cdr3_aa: CASSDGASGIPNEQFF
v_call: TRBV6-1
j_call: TRBJ2-1
clone_size: NA
d_call: TRBD2

cdr3_nt: TGTGCCAGCAGCTTGGGGGCGCGCGTCTTAGCGGGAGGGTCCTACGAGCAGTACTTC
cdr3_aa: CASSLGARVLAGGSYEQYF
v_call: TRBV5-4
j_call: TRBJ2-7
clone_size: NA
d_call: TRBD2

cdr3_nt: TGCGCCAGCAGCCTATATGACCGGGACAGGGTCTCTCGTGGGGCCAACGTCCTGACTTTC
cdr3_aa: CASSLYDRDRVSRGANVLTF
v_call: TRBV4-1
j_call: TRBJ2-6
clone_size: NA
d_call: TRBD1

cdr3_nt: TGTGCAAGTCGCCCCCCCGGGGGGCGCTCTATCACAGATACGCAGTATTTT
cdr3_aa: CASRPPGGRSITDTQYF
v_call: TRBV12-2
j_call: TRBJ2-3
clone_size: NA
d_call: NA

cdr3_nt: TGCGCCAGCAGCTTGGAGGTCAGGGGAGACGGCTACACCTTC
cdr3_aa: CASSLEVRGDGYTF
v_call: TRBV5-1
j_call: TRBJ1-2
clone_size: NA
d_call: NA

cdr3_nt: TGCGCCAGCAGCGGACTGAGCTCTGGAAACACCATATATTTT
cdr3_aa: CASSGLSSGNTIYF
v_call: TRBV5-1
j_call: TRBJ1-3
clone_size: NA
d_call: NA

cdr3_nt: TGTGCCAGCAGTTACTCTGGGCCTTATAGCAATCAGCCCCAGCATTTT
cdr3_aa: CASSYSGPYSNQPQHF
v_call: TRBV6-5
j_call: TRBJ1-5
clone_size: once
d_call: NA

cdr3_nt: TGTGCCAGCAGTGACTACAGATACTCTGGAAACACCATATATTTT
cdr3_aa: CASSDYRYSGNTIYF
v_call: TRBV6-1
j_call: TRBJ1-3
clone_size: NA
d_call: NA

cdr3_nt: TGTGCCAGCAGTTCGAAGACAGATTACCAAGAGACCCAGTACTTC
cdr3_aa: CASSSKTDYQETQYF
v_call: TRBV27
j_call: TRBJ2-5
clone_size: NA
d_call: NA

cdr3_nt: TGTGCCAGCAGCAAAAGCAGGAGGACCAACTATGGCTACACCTTC
cdr3_aa: CASSKSRRTNYGYTF
v_call: TRBV5-6
j_call: TRBJ1-2
clone_size: NA
d_call: NA

cdr3_nt: TGTGCCAGCATTGGGCAGGGGGGAAACACCATATATTTT
cdr3_aa: CASIGQGGNTIYF
v_call: TRBV6-5
j_call: TRBJ1-3
clone_size: NA
d_call: NA

cdr3_nt: TGTGCCAGCTCCCCACGAAGAGACAGGGGGCGATTGTATGCTAACTATGGCTACACCTTC
cdr3_aa: CASSPRRDRGRLYANYGYTF
v_call: TRBV18
j_call: TRBJ1-2
clone_size: NA
d_call: TRBD1

cdr3_nt: TGCGCCAGCAGCAGGTCGGGGGGCGAATCACCCCTCCACTTT
cdr3_aa: CASSRSGGESPLHF
v_call: TRBV5-1
j_call: TRBJ1-6
clone_size: NA
d_call: NA